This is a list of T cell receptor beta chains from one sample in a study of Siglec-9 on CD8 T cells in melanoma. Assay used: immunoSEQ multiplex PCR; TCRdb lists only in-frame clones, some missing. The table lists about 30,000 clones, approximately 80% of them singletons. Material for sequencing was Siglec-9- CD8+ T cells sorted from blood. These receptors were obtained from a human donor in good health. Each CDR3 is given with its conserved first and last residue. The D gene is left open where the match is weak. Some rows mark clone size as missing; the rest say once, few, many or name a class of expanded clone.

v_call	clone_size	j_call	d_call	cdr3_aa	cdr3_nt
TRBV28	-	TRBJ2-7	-	CASPRQLSNTTPYEQYF	TGTGCCAGCCCGAGACAGCTCTCCAATACGACCCCCTACGAGCAGTACTTC
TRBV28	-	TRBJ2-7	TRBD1	CASSDLTGTHEQYF	TGTGCCAGCAGTGACCTGACAGGGACCCACGAGCAGTACTTC
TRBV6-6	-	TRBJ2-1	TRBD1	CASSHPGQGFHEQFF	TGTGCCAGCAGCCACCCGGGACAGGGATTCCATGAGCAGTTCTTC
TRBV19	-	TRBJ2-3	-	CASSISGPRPDTQYF	TGTGCCAGTAGTATTAGTGGACCCCGCCCAGATACGCAGTATTTT
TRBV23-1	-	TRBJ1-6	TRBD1	CVWVQGEYNSPLHF	TGCGTATGGGTCCAGGGGGAATATAATTCACCCCTCCACTTT
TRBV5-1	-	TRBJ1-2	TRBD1	CASSLALTGSNYGYTF	TGCGCCAGCAGCTTGGCCTTGACAGGGTCTAACTATGGCTACACCTTC
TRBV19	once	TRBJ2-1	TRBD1	CASSIDRGNEQFF	TGTGCCAGTAGTATTGACAGGGGAAATGAGCAGTTCTTC
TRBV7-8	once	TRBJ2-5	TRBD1	CASTDLTGMKTQYF	TGTGCCAGCACCGATTTGACAGGGATGAAGACCCAGTACTTC
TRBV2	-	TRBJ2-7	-	CASNYRETYEQYF	TGTGCCAGCAATTACAGGGAAACCTACGAGCAGTACTTC
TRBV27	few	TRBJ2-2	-	CASSLGTPTGELFF	TGTGCCAGCAGTTTGGGGACGCCGACCGGGGAGCTGTTTTTT
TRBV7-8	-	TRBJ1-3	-	CASSYEDGNTIYF	TGTGCCAGCAGCTACGAGGATGGAAACACCATATATTTT
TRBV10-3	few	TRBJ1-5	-	CAISELWGRSNQPQHF	TGTGCCATCAGTGAGCTTTGGGGGAGAAGCAATCAGCCCCAGCATTTT
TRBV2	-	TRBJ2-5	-	CASSESQTLQETQYF	TGTGCCAGCAGTGAATCTCAGACTTTGCAAGAGACCCAGTACTTC
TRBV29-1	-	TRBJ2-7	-	CSVGALDEQYF	TGCAGCGTTGGGGCTCTGGACGAGCAGTACTTC
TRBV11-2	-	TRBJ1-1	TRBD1	CASSFFPRMGGQANTEAFF	TGTGCCAGCAGCTTCTTCCCACGCATGGGGGGACAGGCGAACACTGAAGCTTTCTTT
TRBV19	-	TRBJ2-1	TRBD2	CASSITQREDNEQFF	TGTGCCAGTAGTATTACCCAGCGGGAAGACAATGAGCAGTTCTTC
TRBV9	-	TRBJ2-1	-	CASSTWTDLTHNEQFF	TGTGCCAGCAGCACATGGACTGACTTGACGCACAATGAGCAGTTCTTC
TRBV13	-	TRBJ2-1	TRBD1	CASSAPWTGYNEQFF	TGTGCCAGCAGCGCGCCGTGGACAGGCTACAATGAGCAGTTCTTC
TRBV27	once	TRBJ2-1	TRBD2	CASSLAGGPNEQFF	TGTGCCAGCAGTTTAGCGGGAGGGCCGAATGAGCAGTTCTTC
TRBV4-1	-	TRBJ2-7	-	CASSQDPGDYEQYF	TGCGCCAGCAGCCAAGATCCGGGGGACTACGAGCAGTACTTC
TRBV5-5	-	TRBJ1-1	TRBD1	CASSLAGGGTAFF	TGTGCCAGCAGCTTGGCAGGGGGTGGAACGGCTTTCTTT
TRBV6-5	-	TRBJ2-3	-	CASSYSGPTDTQYF	TGTGCCAGCAGTTACTCAGGCCCGACAGATACGCAGTATTTT
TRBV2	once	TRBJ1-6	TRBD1	CASSETWDRIPNSPLHF	TGTGCCAGCAGTGAAACCTGGGACAGAATCCCCAATTCACCCCTCCACTTT
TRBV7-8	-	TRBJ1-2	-	CASSYRDGYGYTF	TGTGCCAGCAGCTACCGGGACGGATATGGCTACACCTTC
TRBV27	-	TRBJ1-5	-	CASKPQRYSNQPQHF	TGTGCCAGCAAACCGCAGAGGTATAGCAATCAGCCCCAGCATTTT
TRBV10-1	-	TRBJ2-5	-	CASLRGIAQYQETQYF	TGCGCCAGCCTCCGAGGGATAGCCCAGTACCAAGAGACCCAGTACTTC
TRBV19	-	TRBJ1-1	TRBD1	CASSFSGTGNTEAFF	TGTGCCAGTAGTTTTTCCGGGACAGGGAACACTGAAGCTTTCTTT
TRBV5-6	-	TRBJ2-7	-	CASSLFGFSYEQYF	TGTGCCAGCAGCTTGTTTGGGTTCTCCTACGAGCAGTACTTC
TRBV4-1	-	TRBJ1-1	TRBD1	CASSRGDRGNTEAFF	TGCGCCAGCAGCCGAGGCGACAGGGGGAACACTGAAGCTTTCTTT
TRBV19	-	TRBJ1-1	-	CASSIFGENTEAFF	TGTGCCAGTAGTATATTTGGGGAGAACACTGAAGCTTTCTTT
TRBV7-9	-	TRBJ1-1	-	CASSLVGGEAFF	TGTGCCAGCAGCTTAGTCGGGGGTGAAGCTTTCTTT
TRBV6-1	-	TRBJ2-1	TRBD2	CASSAKLAGVYNEQFF	TGTGCCAGCAGTGCCAAACTAGCGGGGGTCTACAATGAGCAGTTCTTC
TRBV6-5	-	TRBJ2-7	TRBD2	CASSYSRTSGTYEQYF	TGTGCCAGCAGTTACTCTCGGACTAGCGGCACCTACGAGCAGTACTTC
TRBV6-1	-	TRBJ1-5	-	CASTRWDNQPQHF	TGTGCCAGCACCCGGTGGGACAATCAGCCCCAGCATTTT
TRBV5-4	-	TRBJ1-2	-	CASSLERGRVDGYTF	TGTGCCAGCAGCTTGGAGCGGGGGAGGGTAGATGGCTACACCTTC
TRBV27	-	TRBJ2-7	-	CASSLSVPEGFYEQYF	TGTGCCAGCAGTTTATCAGTTCCCGAAGGGTTTTACGAGCAGTACTTC
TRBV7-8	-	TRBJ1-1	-	CASSLAIGWVGTEAFF	TGTGCCAGCAGCTTAGCGATCGGGTGGGTGGGCACTGAAGCTTTCTTT
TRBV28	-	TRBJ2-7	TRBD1	CASSRPLYSEGQGETHEQYF	TGTGCCAGCAGCCGCCCCCTTTATTCCGAGGGACAGGGCGAAACCCACGAGCAGTACTTC
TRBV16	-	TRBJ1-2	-	CASSHSGTFNYGYTF	TGTGCCAGCAGCCATTCCGGGACATTCAACTATGGCTACACCTTC
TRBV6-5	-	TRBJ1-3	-	CASSDGGFSGNTIYF	TGTGCCAGCAGCGACGGGGGTTTCTCTGGAAACACCATATATTTT
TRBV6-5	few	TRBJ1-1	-	CASSYSAAYLDTEAFF	TGTGCCAGCAGTTACTCAGCGGCTTACCTAGACACTGAAGCTTTCTTT
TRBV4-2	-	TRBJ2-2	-	CASSSARGGTGELFF	TGTGCCAGCAGCTCGGCTAGGGGGGGCACCGGGGAGCTGTTTTTT
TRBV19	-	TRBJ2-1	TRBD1	CASSTRDSNNEQFF	TGTGCCAGTAGTACCCGGGACAGTAACAATGAGCAGTTCTTC
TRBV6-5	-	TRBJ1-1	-	CASSYASTELNTEAFF	TGTGCCAGCAGTTACGCATCAACGGAGCTGAACACTGAAGCTTTCTTT
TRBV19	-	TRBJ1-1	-	CASSISGSNTEAFF	TGTGCCAGTAGTATTTCAGGGTCGAACACTGAAGCTTTCTTT
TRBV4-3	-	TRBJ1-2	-	CASSHTGGGYTF	TGCGCCAGCAGCCACACGGGTGGCGGCTACACCTTC
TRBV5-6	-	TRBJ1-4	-	CASSNRVPHGSGEKLFF	TGTGCCAGCAGCAACAGGGTTCCGCATGGCTCAGGTGAAAAACTGTTTTTT
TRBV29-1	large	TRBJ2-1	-	CSVELGSEQFF	TGCAGCGTTGAATTGGGGAGTGAGCAGTTCTTC
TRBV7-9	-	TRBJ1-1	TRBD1	CASSISPRGPNTEAFF	TGTGCCAGCAGCATATCCCCCAGGGGGCCAAACACTGAAGCTTTCTTT
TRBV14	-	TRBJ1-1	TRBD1	CASSHPEGQPNTEAFF	TGTGCCAGCAGCCATCCTGAGGGACAGCCGAACACTGAAGCTTTCTTT
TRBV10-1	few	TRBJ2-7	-	CASSVGGDEQYF	TGCGCCAGCAGTGTCGGAGGGGACGAGCAGTACTTC
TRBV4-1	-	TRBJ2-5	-	CASNQGGISETQYF	TGCGCCAGCAACCAGGGGGGAATATCGGAGACCCAGTACTTC
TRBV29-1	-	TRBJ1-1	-	CSVEETNTEAFF	TGCAGCGTAGAGGAAACCAACACTGAAGCTTTCTTT
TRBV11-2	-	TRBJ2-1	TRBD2	CASSSGGPDEQFF	TGTGCCAGCAGCTCGGGAGGGCCGGATGAGCAGTTCTTC
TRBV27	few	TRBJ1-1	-	CASSQARNTEAFF	TGTGCCAGCAGTCAAGCAAGGAACACTGAAGCTTTCTTT
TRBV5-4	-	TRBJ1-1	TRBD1	CASSWTGVNTEAFF	TGTGCCAGCAGTTGGACAGGGGTGAACACTGAAGCTTTCTTT
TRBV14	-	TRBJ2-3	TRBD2	CASSQDWRGGLDTQYF	TGTGCCAGCAGCCAAGATTGGCGGGGGGGTCTAGATACGCAGTATTTT
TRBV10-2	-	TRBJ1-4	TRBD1	CASSESTGLGEKLFF	TGCGCCAGCAGTGAGTCGACAGGGCTCGGAGAAAAACTGTTTTTT
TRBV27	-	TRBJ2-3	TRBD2	CASSLSGEGSPSGGLNTDTQYF	TGTGCCAGCAGTTTATCGGGGGAGGGGTCTCCTAGCGGGGGACTGAACACAGATACGCAGTATTTT